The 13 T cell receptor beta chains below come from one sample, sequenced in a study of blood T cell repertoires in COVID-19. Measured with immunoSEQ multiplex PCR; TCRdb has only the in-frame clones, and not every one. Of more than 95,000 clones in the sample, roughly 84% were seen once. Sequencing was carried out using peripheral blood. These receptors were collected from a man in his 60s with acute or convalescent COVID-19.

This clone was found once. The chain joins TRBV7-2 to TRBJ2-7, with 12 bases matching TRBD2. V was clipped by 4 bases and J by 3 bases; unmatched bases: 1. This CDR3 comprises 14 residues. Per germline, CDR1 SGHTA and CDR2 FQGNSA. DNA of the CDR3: TGTGCCAGCAGCTGGACTAGCGGGAACTACGAGCAGTACGTC. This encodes CASSWTSGNYEQYV.

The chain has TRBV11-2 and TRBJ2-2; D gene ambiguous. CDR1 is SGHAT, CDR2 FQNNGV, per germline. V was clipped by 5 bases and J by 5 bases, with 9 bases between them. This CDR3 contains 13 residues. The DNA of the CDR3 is TGTGCCAGCAGCGGAGCCTTAACCGGGGAGCTGTTTTTT. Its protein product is CASSGALTGELFF. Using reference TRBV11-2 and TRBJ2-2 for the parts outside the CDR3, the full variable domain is EAGVAQSPRYKIIEKRQSVAFWCNPISGHATLYWYQQILGQGPKLLIQFQNNGVVDDSQLPKDRFSAERLKGVDSTLKIQPAKLEDSAVYLCASSGALTGELFFGEGSRLTVL.

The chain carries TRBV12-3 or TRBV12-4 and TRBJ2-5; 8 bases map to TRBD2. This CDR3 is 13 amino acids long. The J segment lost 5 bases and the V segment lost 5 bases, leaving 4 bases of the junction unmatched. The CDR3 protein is CASSPRGGETQYF. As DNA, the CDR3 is TGTGCCAGCAGTCCCCGGGGGGGCGAGACCCAGTACTTC.

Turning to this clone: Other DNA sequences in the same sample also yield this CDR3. The CDR3 here is CASSVGLAGYNEQFF. For the CDR3, the DNA is TGTGCCAGCAGCGTAGGACTAGCGGGATACAATGAGCAGTTCTTC. The chain uses TRBV9 and TRBJ2-1, with 11 bases lining up with TRBD2. There are 15 residues in the CDR3. Unmatched junction bases numbered 0, after V lost 0 bases and J lost 4 bases. CDR1 and CDR2 from the germline V gene are SGDLS and YYNGEE.

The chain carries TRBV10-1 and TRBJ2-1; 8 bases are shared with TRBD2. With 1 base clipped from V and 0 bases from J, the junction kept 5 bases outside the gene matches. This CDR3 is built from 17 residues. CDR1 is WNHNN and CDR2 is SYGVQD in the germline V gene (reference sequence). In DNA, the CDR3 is TGCGCCAGCAGTGAGTTGAGGGGGACTAGCTCCTACAATGAGCAGTTCTTC. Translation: CASSELRGTSSYNEQFF.

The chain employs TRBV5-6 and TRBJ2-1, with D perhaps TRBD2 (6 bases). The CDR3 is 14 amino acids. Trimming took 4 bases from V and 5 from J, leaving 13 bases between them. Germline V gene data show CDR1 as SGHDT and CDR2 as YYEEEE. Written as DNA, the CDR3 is TGTGCCAGCAGCGGATTGGGACTCAACAATGAGCAGTTCTTC. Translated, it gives CASSGLGLNNEQFF.

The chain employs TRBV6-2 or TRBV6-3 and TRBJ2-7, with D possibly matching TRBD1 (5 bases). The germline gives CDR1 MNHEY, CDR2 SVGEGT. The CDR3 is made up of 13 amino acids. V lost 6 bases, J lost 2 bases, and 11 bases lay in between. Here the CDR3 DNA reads TGTGCCAGCAGCCTTCAGGGCACCTACGAGCAGTACGTC. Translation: CASSLQGTYEQYV.

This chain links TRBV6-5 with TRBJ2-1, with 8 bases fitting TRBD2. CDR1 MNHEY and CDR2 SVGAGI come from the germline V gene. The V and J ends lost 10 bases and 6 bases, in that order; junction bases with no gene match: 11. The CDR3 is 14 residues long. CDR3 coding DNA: TGTGCCACTCGCGGGACTAGTTGGTCCAATGAGCAGTTCTTC. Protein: CATRGTSWSNEQFF.

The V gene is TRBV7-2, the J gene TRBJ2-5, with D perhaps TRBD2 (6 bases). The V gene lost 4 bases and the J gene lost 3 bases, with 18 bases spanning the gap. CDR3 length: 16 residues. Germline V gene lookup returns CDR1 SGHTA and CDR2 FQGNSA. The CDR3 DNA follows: TGTGCCAGCAGCTCCCAAGGAGTAGCGGTGGAAGAGACCCAGTACTTC. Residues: CASSSQGVAVEETQYF.

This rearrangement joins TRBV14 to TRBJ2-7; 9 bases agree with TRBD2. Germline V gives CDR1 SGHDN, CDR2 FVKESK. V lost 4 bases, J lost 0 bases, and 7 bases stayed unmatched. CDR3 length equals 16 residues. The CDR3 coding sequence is TGTGCCAGCAGCCTCGGACTAGCGAACAGCTCCTACGAGCAGTACGTC. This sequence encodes CASSLGLANSSYEQYV.

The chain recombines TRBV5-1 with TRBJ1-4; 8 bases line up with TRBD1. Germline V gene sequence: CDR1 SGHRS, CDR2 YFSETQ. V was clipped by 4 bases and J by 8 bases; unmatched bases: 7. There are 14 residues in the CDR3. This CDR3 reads CASSPRTGNEKLFF. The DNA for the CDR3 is TGCGCCAGCAGCCCGCGGACAGGGAACGAAAAACTGTTTTTT.

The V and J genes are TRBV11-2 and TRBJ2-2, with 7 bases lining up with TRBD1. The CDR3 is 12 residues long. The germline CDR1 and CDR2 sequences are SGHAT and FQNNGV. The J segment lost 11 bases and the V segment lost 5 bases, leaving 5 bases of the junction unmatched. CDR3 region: CASSRQGIELFF. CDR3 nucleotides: TGTGCCAGCAGCCGACAGGGCATTGAGCTGTTTTTT.

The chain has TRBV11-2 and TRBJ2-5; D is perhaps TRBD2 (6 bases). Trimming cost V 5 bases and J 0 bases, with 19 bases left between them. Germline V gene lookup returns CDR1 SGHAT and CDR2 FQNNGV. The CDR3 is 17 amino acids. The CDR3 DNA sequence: TGTGCCAGCAGCCCACCGTTGCGGGGACCGTACCAAGAGACCCAGTACTTC. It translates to CASSPPLRGPYQETQYF.